These 29 T cell receptor beta chains were all obtained from the same sample, sequenced in a study of cytomegalovirus exposure and HLA in healthy donors. Vbeta (60) and Jbeta (13) primers were used in the PCR. Profiled with immunoSEQ multiplex PCR; TCRdb holds only in-frame clones, not every one. Of approximately 120,000 clones in the sample, about 11% were seen once. Sequences were obtained from PBMCs. The source of these receptors is a young woman in good health and CMV-seropositive.

This clone was seen more than once but under ten times. The chain combines TRBV7-9 with TRBJ2-5, with 11 bases aligning to TRBD2. After removal of 6 bases from V and 5 bases from J, the junction contained 8 bases not matched to a gene. The CDR3 runs 15 residues. Looked up from germline, CDR1 is SEHNR and CDR2 is FQNEAQ (reference sequence). The CDR3 DNA reads TGTGCCAGCAGTAGACTAGCGGGACGAGTGGAGACCCAGTACTTC. Amino acids: CASSRLAGRVETQYF.

The sample holds a few counts of this clone. The CDR3 nucleotides are TGTGCCAGCAGTTGGGCTGTCTCCTACGAGCAGTACTTC. It is translated as CASSWAVSYEQYF. The gene calls are TRBV6-5 and TRBJ2-7; D is unclear. Germline assignment: CDR1 MNHEY and CDR2 SVGAGI. V dropped 4 bases and J dropped 0 bases, with 7 bases sitting between them. The CDR3 loop spans 13 amino acids.

The chain combines TRBV30 with TRBJ1-1; D is ambiguous. CDR3 length: 12 amino acids. Between the trimmed V and J ends, which lost 3 bases and 0 bases, there was a span of 5 bases. Germline-derived CDR1 and CDR2 are GTSNPN and SVGIG (reference sequence). The CDR3 DNA follows: TGTGCCTGGAGGACACTGAACACTGAAGCTTTCTTT. Translated, it gives CAWRTLNTEAFF.

The rearrangement links TRBV7-9 to TRBJ2-3; 10 bases agree with TRBD1. V trimming: 3 bases; J trimming: 5 bases; junction bases outside the gene matches: 2. The CDR3 has 14 residues. Per the germline V gene, CDR1 is SEHNR and CDR2 is FQNEAQ (reference sequence). DNA of the CDR3: TGTGCCAGCAGCTTTGGGACAGGGGTAGATACGCAGTATTTT. The encoded protein is CASSFGTGVDTQYF.

This clone has a handful of counts. The chain uses TRBV19 and TRBJ2-2; 8 nucleotides agree with TRBD2. J lost 5 bases, V lost 2 bases, and 4 bases had no gene match. The CDR3 consists of 15 residues. Looked up from germline, CDR1 is LNHDA and CDR2 is SQIVND (reference sequence). CDR3 sequence (DNA): TGTGCCAGTAGTATACCACTAGCGGTAACCGGGGAGCTGTTTTTT. It translates to CASSIPLAVTGELFF.

V is TRBV25-1 and J is TRBJ2-1, with D hard to call. This CDR3 is built from 14 residues. V was pared by 7 bases and J by 7 bases, with 17 bases between. CDR1 and CDR2 (germline): MGHDK, SYGVNS. The CDR3 reads CASNPTHFDNEQFF. The CDR3 coding sequence is TGTGCCAGCAATCCCACTCATTTTGATAATGAGCAGTTCTTC.

This clone was observed a few times. V and J are TRBV6-1 and TRBJ1-1; TRBD1 matches 7 bases. With 7 bases clipped from V and 1 base from J, the junction kept 9 bases outside the gene matches. Per germline, CDR1 MNHNS and CDR2 SASEGT. The CDR3 totals 15 residues. The CDR3 loop reads CASKGDSLKNTEAFF. The CDR3 DNA follows: TGTGCCAGCAAGGGGGACAGCCTCAAGAACACTGAAGCTTTCTTT.

The chain combines TRBV5-1 with TRBJ2-7; no clear D. Trimming shortened V by 0 bases and J by 2 bases, and 12 bases separated the two germline ends. This CDR3 spans 15 amino acids. Germline lookup yields CDR1 SGHRS and CDR2 YFSETQ. This CDR3 reads CASSLGGGITYEQYF. The DNA for the CDR3 is TGCGCCAGCAGCTTGGGTGGCGGAATTACCTACGAGCAGTACTTC.

This clone has only a few counts. This sequence joins TRBV29-1 and TRBJ2-2, with no clear D. CDR1 is SQVTM and CDR2 is ANQGSEA in the germline V gene. V lost 5 bases and J 7 bases, leaving 8 bases between the germline ends. CDR3 length: 11 amino acids. The CDR3 DNA reads as TGCAGCGTTCCCGTAGTCGGGGAGCTGTTTTTT. Translation gives CSVPVVGELFF.

The chain is built from TRBV15 and TRBJ1-5; TRBD1 agrees at 7 bases. This CDR3 region has 17 residues. V dropped 1 base and J dropped 0; count of bases not matched to a gene: 6. The germline V gene encodes CDR1 LNHNV and CDR2 YYDKDF (reference sequence). CDR3 residues: CATSRGQGDFSNQPQHF. The CDR3 bases are TGTGCCACCAGCAGAGGACAGGGAGATTTTAGCAATCAGCCCCAGCATTTT.

As regards this clone: At the DNA level, this CDR3 is encoded by other sequences in the same sample as well. V is TRBV7-9 and J is TRBJ2-7; D ambiguous. V lost 2 bases and J 6 bases, leaving 8 bases between the germline ends. CDR1 is SEHNR and CDR2 is FQNEAQ in the germline V gene (reference sequence). CDR3 length: 12 amino acids. CDR3 nucleotide sequence: TGTGCCAGCAGCTTAATCCCGCGCGAGCAGTACTTC. It yields the protein CASSLIPREQYF. Full variable domain (outside the CDR3, taken from reference TRBV7-9 and TRBJ2-7): DTGVSQNPRHKITKRGQNVTFRCDPISEHNRLYWYRQTLGQGPEFLTYFQNEAQLEKSRLLSDRFSAERPKGSFSTLEIQRTEQGDSAMYLCASSLIPREQYFGPGTRLTVT.

The V gene is TRBV5-1, the J gene TRBJ2-7; 7 nucleotides agree with TRBD1. The CDR3 loop spans 14 amino acids. J gave up 6 bases and V 7 bases, and 13 bases lay outside the gene matches. Germline CDR1 SGHRS, CDR2 YFSETQ. CDR3: CASRGDSGTSEQYF. CDR3 DNA: TGCGCCAGCCGAGGGGACAGCGGTACCTCCGAGCAGTACTTC.

This clone was picked up a small number of times. V and J are TRBV11-2 and TRBJ1-5; the match to TRBD1 covers 7 bases. Trimming took 1 base from V and 4 from J; bases not matched to a gene: 4. Germline V CDR1 and CDR2: SGHAT, FQNNGV. CDR3 length equals 15 residues. CDR3 protein: CASSLVGTENQPQHF. The CDR3, as DNA: TGTGCCAGCAGCTTAGTGGGGACAGAGAATCAGCCCCAGCATTTT.

This chain connects TRBV5-1 to TRBJ2-2, with 9 positions matching TRBD1. The CDR3 extends over 17 amino acids. The ends lost 4 bases at V and 6 bases at J; junction bases unmatched: 13. The V gene's germline CDR1 is SGHRS and CDR2 YFSETQ. CDR3 coding DNA: TGCGCCAGCAGCCCGTTCACTGGACAGGGGTCGGCCGGGGAGCTGTTTTTT. Translation: CASSPFTGQGSAGELFF.

The V and J genes are TRBV6-5 and TRBJ1-1; 10 bases agree with TRBD1. V was clipped by 0 bases and J by 6 bases; unmatched bases: 4. CDR3 length: 15 amino acids. Germline V CDR1 and CDR2: MNHEY, SVGAGI. The CDR3 bases are TGTGCCAGCAGTTACTCCGAGACAGGGGGCGCTGAAGCTTTCTTT. It yields the protein CASSYSETGGAEAFF.

This clone was detected a few times. This chain links TRBV27 with TRBJ2-5; no reliable D call. V lost 6 bases to trimming and J lost 1 base, with 6 bases between them. Germline V gene lookup returns CDR1 MNHEY and CDR2 SMNVEV (reference sequence). The CDR3 length is 12 residues. Here the CDR3 reads CASSPTQETQYF. The CDR3 nucleotides read TGTGCCAGCAGCCCTACCCAAGAGACCCAGTACTTC.

The rearrangement links TRBV5-1 to TRBJ2-2, with D tentatively TRBD2 (5 bases). Trimming took 6 bases from V and 1 from J, leaving 19 bases between them. This CDR3 has 17 residues. The germline V gene has CDR1 SGHRS and CDR2 YFSETQ. DNA for the CDR3: TGCGCCAGCAAGCGGATACTTCAATCTCAGAACACCGGGGAGCTGTTTTTT. Protein product: CASKRILQSQNTGELFF.

This clone was recorded a few times. This chain links TRBV29-1 with TRBJ2-2; D remains ambiguous. The CDR3 spans 13 residues. The ends were cut back, 7 bases at V and 3 bases at J, with 12 bases in the middle. The germline gives CDR1 SQVTM, CDR2 ANQGSEA. The CDR3 nucleotides read TGCAGCGCGATTGAAGCTCACACCGGGGAGCTGTTTTTT. Amino acids: CSAIEAHTGELFF.

The chain has TRBV25-1 and TRBJ2-7; 9 bases align to TRBD1. With V trimmed by 5 bases and J by 1 base, 6 bases remained unmatched. The CDR3 sequence is 15 residues long. The germline V gene has CDR1 MGHDK and CDR2 SYGVNS. The CDR3 DNA reads as TGTGCCAGCAGTCCTAGACAGGGGGGATCCTACGAGCAGTACTTC. It is translated as CASSPRQGGSYEQYF.

This clone appeared a few times. The V and J genes are TRBV11-2 and TRBJ1-1, with D uncertain. V was shortened by 4 bases and J by 4 bases, with 7 bases between the two germline ends. This CDR3 region has 12 residues. In germline, CDR1 is SGHAT, CDR2 FQNNGV. CDR3 protein: CASSWEGTEAFF. The CDR3 nucleotides are TGTGCCAGCAGCTGGGAGGGCACTGAAGCTTTCTTT.

The table lists this clone with a few counts. This chain links TRBV6-1 with TRBJ2-5, with 7 bases identical to TRBD1. Per the germline V gene, CDR1 is MNHNS and CDR2 is SASEGT. With 5 bases clipped from V and 4 bases from J, the junction kept 7 bases outside the gene matches. The CDR3 loop spans 14 amino acids. The CDR3, as DNA: TGTGCCAGCAGTACATTAGGGGGCGGAGAGACCCAGTACTTC. Protein product: CASSTLGGGETQYF.

The chain joins TRBV18 to TRBJ1-4; D is possibly TRBD1 (5 bases). Trimming cost V 2 bases and J 4 bases, with 11 bases left between them. The V gene's germline CDR1 is KGHSH and CDR2 LQKENI. This CDR3 comprises 15 residues. The chain's CDR3 is CASSPMTDSNEKLFF. DNA for the CDR3: TGTGCCAGCTCACCAATGACAGATAGTAATGAAAAACTGTTTTTT.

The chain uses TRBV6-1 and TRBJ2-5, with D perhaps matching TRBD2 (6 bases). The CDR3 is 13 residues long. V dropped 6 bases and J dropped 4 bases, with 12 bases sitting between them. Germline lookup yields CDR1 MNHNS and CDR2 SASEGT. The CDR3 DNA sequence: TGTGCCAGCAGAGGAGGGAATGGAGAGACCCAGTACTTC. Translation gives CASRGGNGETQYF.

The J gene is TRBJ2-7, the V gene TRBV6-5, with D hard to call. Germline-derived CDR1 and CDR2 are MNHEY and SVGAGI. This CDR3 has 14 residues. V dropped 6 bases and J dropped 0 bases, with 12 bases sitting between them. CDR3 in DNA: TGTGCCAGCAGCCCCGCCCCCAGCTCCTACGAGCAGTACTTC. It encodes CASSPAPSSYEQYF.

The rearrangement uses TRBV6-6 and TRBJ2-4; unclear D gene. This CDR3 has 15 residues. Looked up from germline, CDR1 is MNHNY and CDR2 is SVGAGI (reference sequence). V was pared by 5 bases and J by 0 bases, with 11 bases between. This CDR3 is CASSPSRLAKNIQYF. As DNA, the CDR3 is TGTGCCAGCAGTCCAAGCAGACTAGCCAAAAACATTCAGTACTTC.

CDR3 nucleotide sequence: TGTGCCACTGCTGCGGGGGGGACTGGGGCCAACGTCCTGACTTTC. It translates to CATAAGGTGANVLTF. The chain carries TRBV15 and TRBJ2-6; the match to TRBD2 covers 9 bases. From germline, CDR1 is LNHNV and CDR2 YYDKDF (reference sequence). J was trimmed by 2 bases and V by 9 bases; bases with no gene match: 5. The CDR3 covers 15 residues. The full variable domain, its missing parts supplied by reference TRBV15 and TRBJ2-6, is DAMVIQNPRYQVTQFGKPVTLSCSQTLNHNVMYWYQQKSSQAPKLLFHYYDKDFNNEADTPDNFQSRRPNTSFCFLDIRSPGLGDTAMYLCATAAGGTGANVLTFGAGSRLTVL.

This chain joins TRBV6-5 and TRBJ2-2; D call uncertain. The CDR3 is 15 amino acids. V was clipped by 0 bases and J by 5 bases, with 10 bases between them. From germline, CDR1 is MNHEY and CDR2 SVGAGI. The CDR3 sequence: CASSYSSSRTGELFF. The CDR3, as DNA: TGTGCCAGCAGTTACTCGTCTAGTAGAACCGGGGAGCTGTTTTTT.

This clone was observed a few times. This chain joins TRBV29-1 and TRBJ1-2; the D is unclear. The ends were cut back, 6 bases at V and 5 bases at J, with 16 bases in the middle. Germline V lookup: CDR1 SQVTM, CDR2 ANQGSEA. The CDR3 runs to 13 residues. CDR3 DNA sequence: TGCAGCGTCCAGAGGCGGGAGAGTTATGGCTACACCTTC. Amino acids: CSVQRRESYGYTF. Variable domain in full (rest from reference TRBV29-1 and TRBJ1-2): SAVISQKPSRDICQRGTSLTIQCQVDSQVTMMFWYRQQPGQSLTLIATANQGSEATYESGFVIDKFPISRPNLTFSTLTVSNMSPEDSSIYLCSVQRRESYGYTFGSGTRLTVV.

In its sample, this clone was seen a few times. The chain recombines TRBV4-1 with TRBJ1-2, with 11 nucleotides matching TRBD1. The CDR3 is 15 residues long. The J segment lost 12 bases and the V segment lost 3 bases, leaving 12 bases of the junction unmatched. Per germline, CDR1 MGHRA and CDR2 YSYEKL. CDR3 in DNA: TGCGCCAGCAGCCAGAGGAGGACAGGGGGCGAAGGGCACACCTTC. This codes for CASSQRRTGGEGHTF.